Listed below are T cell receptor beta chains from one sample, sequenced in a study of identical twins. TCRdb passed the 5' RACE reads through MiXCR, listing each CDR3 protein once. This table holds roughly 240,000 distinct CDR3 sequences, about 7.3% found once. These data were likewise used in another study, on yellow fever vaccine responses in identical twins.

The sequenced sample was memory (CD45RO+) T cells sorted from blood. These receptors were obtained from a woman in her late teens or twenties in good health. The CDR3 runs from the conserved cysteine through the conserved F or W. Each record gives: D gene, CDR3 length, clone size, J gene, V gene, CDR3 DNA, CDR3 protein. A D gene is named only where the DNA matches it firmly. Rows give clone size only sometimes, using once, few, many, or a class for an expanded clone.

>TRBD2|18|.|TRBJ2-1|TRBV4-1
TGCGCCAGCAGCCAAGGTGGGGCCCGCGGGAGCTCCTACAATGAGCAGTTCTTC
CASSQGGARGSSYNEQFF
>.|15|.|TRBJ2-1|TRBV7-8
TGTGCCAGCAGCAGAGGGGGGGGGGCTCTCTATGAGCAGTTCTTC
CASSRGGGALYEQFF
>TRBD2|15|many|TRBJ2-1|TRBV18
TGTGCCAGCTCACTAGCGGGAGTGTCCTACAATGAGCAGTTCTTC
CASSLAGVSYNEQFF
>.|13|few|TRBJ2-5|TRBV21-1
TGTGCCAGCAGCGCCCCCACTCGGGGGTCCCAGTACTTC
CASSAPTRGSQYF
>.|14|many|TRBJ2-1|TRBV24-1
TGTGCCACCAGTCCGGGACTTTCCTACAATGAGCAGTTCTTC
CATSPGLSYNEQFF
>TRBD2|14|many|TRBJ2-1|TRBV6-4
TGTGCCAGCAGTGTAGCGGGGGAATACAATGAGCAGTTCTTC
CASSVAGEYNEQFF
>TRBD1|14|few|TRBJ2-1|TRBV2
TGTGCCAGCAGTAGACAGGGGCTCTACAATGAGCAGTTCTTC
CASSRQGLYNEQFF
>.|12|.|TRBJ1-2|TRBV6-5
TGTGCCAGCAGATCTCAGTCTGCGGGCTACACCTTC
CASRSQSAGYTF
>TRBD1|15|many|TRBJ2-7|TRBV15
TGTGCCACCAGCAGATCGACAGGGAGATTTTACGAGCAGTACTTC
CATSRSTGRFYEQYF
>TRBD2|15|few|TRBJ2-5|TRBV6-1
TGTGCCAGCAGGGCTAGCGGGGGCAAGCAAGAGACCCAGTACTTC
CASRASGGKQETQYF
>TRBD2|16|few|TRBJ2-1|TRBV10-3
TGTGCCATCAGTGGGGCTAGCGGGGGTCGTTACAATGAGCAGTTCTTC
CAISGASGGRYNEQFF
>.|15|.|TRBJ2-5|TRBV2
TGTGCCAGCAGTCCCCCGGGACTCCGGCAAGAGACCCAGTACTTC
CASSPPGLRQETQYF
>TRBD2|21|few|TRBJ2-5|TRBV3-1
TGTGCCAGCAGCCAAGATCACCCGGGACTAGCGGGGGGGCGTTCCCAAGAGACCCAGTACTTC
CASSQDHPGLAGGRSQETQYF
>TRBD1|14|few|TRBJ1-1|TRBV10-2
TGCGCCAGCAGTGAGCCCTTCAGGGGGACTGAAGCTTTCTTT
CASSEPFRGTEAFF
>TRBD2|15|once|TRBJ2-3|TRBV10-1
TGCGCCAGCAGCAGGGGACTAGCGGACACAGATACGCAGTATTTT
CASSRGLADTDTQYF
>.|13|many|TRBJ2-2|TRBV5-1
TGCGCCAGCAGCTTCGACCGGACCGGGGAGCTGTTTTTT
CASSFDRTGELFF
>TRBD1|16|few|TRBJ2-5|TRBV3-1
TGTGCCAGCAGCCCCGGACAGGGCACTAGCCGGGAGACCCAGTACTTC
CASSPGQGTSRETQYF
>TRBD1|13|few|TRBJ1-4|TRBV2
TGTGCCAGCAGTCTCACAGGGGGGGAAAAACTGTTTTTT
CASSLTGGEKLFF
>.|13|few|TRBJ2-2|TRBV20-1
TGCAGTGCCAGCCCGTCGAACACCGGGGAGCTGTTTTTT
CSASPSNTGELFF
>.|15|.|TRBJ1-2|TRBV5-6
TGTGCCAGCTCAGACCCCAATGGACTAGACTATGGCTACACCTTC
CASSDPNGLDYGYTF
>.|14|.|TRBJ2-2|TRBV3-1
TGTGCCAGCAGCCAAGGGGGGTACACCGGGGAGCTGTTTTTT
CASSQGGYTGELFF
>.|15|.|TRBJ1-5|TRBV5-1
TGCGCCAGCAGCTTGGAAGGAAAAAGCAATCAGCCCCAGCATTTT
CASSLEGKSNQPQHF
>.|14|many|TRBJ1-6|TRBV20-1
TGCAGTGCTAATACCGGGACGGATACTTCACCCCTCCACTTT
CSANTGTDTSPLHF
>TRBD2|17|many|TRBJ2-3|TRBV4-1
TGCGCCAGCAGCCAAGCCCCACTAGCGCTGAGCACAGATACGCAGTATTTT
CASSQAPLALSTDTQYF
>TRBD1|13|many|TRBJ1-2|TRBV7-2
TGTGCCAGCAGCTCACAGGGGTCGGATGGCTACACCTTC
CASSSQGSDGYTF
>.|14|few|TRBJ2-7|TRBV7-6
TGTGCCAGCAGCGCCGGGACCGGGAAATACGAGCAGTACTTC
CASSAGTGKYEQYF
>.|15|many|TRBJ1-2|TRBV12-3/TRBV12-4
TGTGCCAGCAGTTTAGCGCCCCAGGCCCTCTATGGCTACACCTTC
CASSLAPQALYGYTF
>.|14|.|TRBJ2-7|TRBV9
TGTGCCAGCAGCGTAGACGGGAGCAATTACGAGCAGTACTTC
CASSVDGSNYEQYF
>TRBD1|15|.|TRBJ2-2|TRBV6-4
TGTGCCAGCAGTGCGGGACAGGGGGACACCGGGGAGCTGTTTTTT
CASSAGQGDTGELFF
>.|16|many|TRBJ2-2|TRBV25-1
TGTGCCAGCAGTGACTCCCGGACAGCGAACACCGGGGAGCTGTTTTTT
CASSDSRTANTGELFF
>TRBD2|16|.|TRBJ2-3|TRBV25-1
TGTGCCAGCAGCTCCGTACTAGCGGAGGGCACAGATACGCAGTATTTT
CASSSVLAEGTDTQYF
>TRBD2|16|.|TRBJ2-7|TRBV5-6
TGTGCCAGCAGCGCCACCGTCCTAGCGGGAGAGGGCGAGCAGTACTTC
CASSATVLAGEGEQYF
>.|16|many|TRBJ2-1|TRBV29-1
TGCAGCGCCGGGGGGTCCGGGACAGGTACTTACAATGAGCAGTTCTTC
CSAGGSGTGTYNEQFF
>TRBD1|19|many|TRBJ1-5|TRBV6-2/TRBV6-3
TGTGCCAGCAGTTCTCAACAAACAGGGGAGGCTAGCAGCAATCAGCCCCAGCATTTT
CASSSQQTGEASSNQPQHF
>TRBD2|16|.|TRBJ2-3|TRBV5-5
TGTGCCAGCAGCTTAGTCCCGGGGGGGGGCACAGATACGCAGTATTTT
CASSLVPGGGTDTQYF
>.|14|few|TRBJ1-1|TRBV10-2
TGCGCCAGCAGTGAGTCTATCCAGCGGGTTGAAGCTTTCTTT
CASSESIQRVEAFF
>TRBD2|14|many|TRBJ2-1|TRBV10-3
TGTGCCATCAGTGGGGAGGGCCTACGCAATGAGCAGTTCTTC
CAISGEGLRNEQFF
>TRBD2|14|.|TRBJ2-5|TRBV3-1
TGTGCCAGCAGCCAAGATTCGGGGGGGGAGACCCAGTACTTC
CASSQDSGGETQYF
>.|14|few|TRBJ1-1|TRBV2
TGTGCCAGTGCGGCAGTCTACTCGAAGGCAGAAGCTTTCTTT
CASAAVYSKAEAFF
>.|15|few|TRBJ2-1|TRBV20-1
TGCAGTGCACGACCCCCGGGACTTTTGGGGAATGAGCAGTTCTTC
CSARPPGLLGNEQFF
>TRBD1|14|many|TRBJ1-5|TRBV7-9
TGTGCCAGCAGCTTAGCGACAGGGGGGCAGCCCCAGCATTTT
CASSLATGGQPQHF